This record covers a single TCR beta chain. This CDR3 comprises 15 residues. Germline-derived CDR1 and CDR2 are SGDLS and YYNGEE. Unmatched junction bases numbered 5, after V lost 4 bases and J lost 4 bases. Using a J-beta primer mix together with a sample-barcoded 5' primer, a second PCR was run for about 7 to 12 cycles. TCRdb ran MiXCR on the 5' RACE reads and lists one entry per CDR3 protein. The sample carries 500,000 to 600,000 distinct CDR3 sequences, 27% recorded once. The source of the sample is a study of blood T cells in healthy people across ages. This sequence originates from a woman aged 70 to 79 in good health. Material: blood. This chain joins TRBV9 and TRBJ2-1; 10 bases match TRBD1. The CDR3 loop reads CASSLPGQGYNEQFF. The CDR3 DNA sequence: TGTGCCAGCAGCCTACCGGGACAGGGGTACAATGAGCAGTTCTTC.